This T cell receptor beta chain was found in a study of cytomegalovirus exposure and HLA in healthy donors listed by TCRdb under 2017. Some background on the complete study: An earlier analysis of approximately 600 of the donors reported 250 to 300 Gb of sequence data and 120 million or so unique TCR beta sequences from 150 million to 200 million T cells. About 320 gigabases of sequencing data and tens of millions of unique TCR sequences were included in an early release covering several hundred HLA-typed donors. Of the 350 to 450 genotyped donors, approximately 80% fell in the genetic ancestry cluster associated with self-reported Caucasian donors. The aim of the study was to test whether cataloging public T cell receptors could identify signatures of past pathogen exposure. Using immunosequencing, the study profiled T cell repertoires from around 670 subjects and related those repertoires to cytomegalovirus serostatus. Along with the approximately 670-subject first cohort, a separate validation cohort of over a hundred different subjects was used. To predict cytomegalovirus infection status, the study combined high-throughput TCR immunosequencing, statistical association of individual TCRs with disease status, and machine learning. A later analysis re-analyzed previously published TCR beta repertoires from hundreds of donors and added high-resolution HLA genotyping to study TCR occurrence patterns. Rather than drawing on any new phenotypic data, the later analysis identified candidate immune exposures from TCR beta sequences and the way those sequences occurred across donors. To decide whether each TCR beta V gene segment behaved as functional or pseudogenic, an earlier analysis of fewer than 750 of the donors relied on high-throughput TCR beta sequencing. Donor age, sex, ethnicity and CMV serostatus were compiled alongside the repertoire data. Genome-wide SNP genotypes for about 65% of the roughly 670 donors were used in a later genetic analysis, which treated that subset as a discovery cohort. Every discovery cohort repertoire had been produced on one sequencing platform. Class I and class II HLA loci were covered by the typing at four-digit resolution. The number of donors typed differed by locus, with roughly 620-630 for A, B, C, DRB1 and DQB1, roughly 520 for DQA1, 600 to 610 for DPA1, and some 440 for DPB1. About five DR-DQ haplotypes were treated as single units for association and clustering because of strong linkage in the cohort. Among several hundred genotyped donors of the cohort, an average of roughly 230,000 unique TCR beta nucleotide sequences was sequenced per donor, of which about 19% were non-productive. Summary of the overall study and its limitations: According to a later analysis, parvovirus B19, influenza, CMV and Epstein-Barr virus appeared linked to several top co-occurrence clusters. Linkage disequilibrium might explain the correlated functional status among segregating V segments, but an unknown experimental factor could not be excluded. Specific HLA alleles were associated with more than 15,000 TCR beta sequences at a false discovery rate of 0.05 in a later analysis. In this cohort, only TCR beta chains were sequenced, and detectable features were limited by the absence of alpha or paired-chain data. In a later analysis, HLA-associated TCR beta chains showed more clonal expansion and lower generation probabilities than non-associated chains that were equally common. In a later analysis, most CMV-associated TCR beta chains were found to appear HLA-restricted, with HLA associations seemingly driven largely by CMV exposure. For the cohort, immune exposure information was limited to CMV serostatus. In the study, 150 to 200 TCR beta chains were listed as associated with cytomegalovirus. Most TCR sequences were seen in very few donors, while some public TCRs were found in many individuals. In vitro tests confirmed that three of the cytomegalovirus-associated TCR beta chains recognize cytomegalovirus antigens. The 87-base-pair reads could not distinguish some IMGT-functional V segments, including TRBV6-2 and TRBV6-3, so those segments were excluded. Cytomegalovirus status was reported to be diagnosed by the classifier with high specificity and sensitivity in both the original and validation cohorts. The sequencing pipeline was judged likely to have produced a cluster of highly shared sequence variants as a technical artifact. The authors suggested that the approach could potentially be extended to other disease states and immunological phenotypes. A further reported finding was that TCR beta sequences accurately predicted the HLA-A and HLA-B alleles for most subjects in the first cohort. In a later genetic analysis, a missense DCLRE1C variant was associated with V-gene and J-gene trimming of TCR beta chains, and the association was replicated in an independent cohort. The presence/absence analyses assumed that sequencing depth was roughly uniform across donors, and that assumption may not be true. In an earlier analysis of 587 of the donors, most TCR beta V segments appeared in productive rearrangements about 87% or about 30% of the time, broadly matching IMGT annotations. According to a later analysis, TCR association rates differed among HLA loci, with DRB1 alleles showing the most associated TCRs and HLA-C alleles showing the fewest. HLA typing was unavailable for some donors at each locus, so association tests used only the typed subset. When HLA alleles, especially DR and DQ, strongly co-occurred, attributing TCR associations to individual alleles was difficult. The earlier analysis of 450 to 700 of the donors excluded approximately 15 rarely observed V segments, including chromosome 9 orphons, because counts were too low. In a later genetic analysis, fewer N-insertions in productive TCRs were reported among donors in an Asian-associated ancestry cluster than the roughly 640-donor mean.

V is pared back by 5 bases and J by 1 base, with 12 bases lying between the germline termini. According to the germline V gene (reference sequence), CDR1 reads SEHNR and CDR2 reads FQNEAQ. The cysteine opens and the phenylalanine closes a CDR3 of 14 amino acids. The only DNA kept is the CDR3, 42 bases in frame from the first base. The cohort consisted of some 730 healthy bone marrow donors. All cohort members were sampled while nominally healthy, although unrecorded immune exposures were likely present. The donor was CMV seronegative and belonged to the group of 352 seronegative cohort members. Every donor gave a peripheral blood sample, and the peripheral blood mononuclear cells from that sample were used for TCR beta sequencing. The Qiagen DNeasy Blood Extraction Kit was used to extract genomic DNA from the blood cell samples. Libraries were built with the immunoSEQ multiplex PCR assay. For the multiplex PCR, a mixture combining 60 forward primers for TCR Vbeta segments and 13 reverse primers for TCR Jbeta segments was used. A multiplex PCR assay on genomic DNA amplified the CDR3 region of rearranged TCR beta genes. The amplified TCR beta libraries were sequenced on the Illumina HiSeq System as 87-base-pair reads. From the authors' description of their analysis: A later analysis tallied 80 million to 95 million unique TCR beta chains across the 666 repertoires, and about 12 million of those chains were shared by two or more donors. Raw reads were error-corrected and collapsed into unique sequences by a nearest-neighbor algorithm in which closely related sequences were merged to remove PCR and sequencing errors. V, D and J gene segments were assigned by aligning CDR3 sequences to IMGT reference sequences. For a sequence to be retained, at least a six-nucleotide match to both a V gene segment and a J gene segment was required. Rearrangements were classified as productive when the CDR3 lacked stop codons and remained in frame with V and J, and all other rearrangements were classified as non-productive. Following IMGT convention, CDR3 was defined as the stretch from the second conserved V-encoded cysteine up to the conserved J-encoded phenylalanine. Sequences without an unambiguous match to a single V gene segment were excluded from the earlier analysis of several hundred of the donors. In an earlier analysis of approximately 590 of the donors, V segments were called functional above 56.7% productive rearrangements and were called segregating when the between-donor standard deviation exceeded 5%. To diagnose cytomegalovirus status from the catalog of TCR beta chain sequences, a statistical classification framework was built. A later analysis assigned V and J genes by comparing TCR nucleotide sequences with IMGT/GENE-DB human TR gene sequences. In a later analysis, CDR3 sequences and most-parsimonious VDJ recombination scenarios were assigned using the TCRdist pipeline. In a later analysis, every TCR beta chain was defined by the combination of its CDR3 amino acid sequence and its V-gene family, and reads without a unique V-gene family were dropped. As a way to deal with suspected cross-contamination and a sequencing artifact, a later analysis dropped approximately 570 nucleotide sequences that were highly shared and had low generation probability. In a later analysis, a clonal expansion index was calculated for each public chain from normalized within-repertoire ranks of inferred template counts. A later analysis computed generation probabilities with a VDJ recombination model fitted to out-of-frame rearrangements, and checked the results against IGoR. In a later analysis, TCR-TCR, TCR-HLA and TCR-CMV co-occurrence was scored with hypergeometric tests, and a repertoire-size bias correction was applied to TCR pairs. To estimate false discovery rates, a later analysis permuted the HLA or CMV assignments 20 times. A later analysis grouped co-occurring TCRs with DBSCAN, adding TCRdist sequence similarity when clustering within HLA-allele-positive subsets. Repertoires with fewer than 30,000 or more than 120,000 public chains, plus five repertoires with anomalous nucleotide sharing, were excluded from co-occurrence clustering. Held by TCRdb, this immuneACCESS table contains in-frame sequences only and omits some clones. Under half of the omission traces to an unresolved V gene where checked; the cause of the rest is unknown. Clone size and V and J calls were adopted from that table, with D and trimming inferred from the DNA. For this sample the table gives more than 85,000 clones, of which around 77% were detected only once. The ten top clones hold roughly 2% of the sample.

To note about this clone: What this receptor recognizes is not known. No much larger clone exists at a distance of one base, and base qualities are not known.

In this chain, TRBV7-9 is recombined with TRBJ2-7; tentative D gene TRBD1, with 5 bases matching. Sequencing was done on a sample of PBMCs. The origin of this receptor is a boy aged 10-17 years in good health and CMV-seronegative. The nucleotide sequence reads TGTGCCAGCAGCCCACCGGACACGTCCTACGAGCAGTACTTC. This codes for CASSPPDTSYEQYF.